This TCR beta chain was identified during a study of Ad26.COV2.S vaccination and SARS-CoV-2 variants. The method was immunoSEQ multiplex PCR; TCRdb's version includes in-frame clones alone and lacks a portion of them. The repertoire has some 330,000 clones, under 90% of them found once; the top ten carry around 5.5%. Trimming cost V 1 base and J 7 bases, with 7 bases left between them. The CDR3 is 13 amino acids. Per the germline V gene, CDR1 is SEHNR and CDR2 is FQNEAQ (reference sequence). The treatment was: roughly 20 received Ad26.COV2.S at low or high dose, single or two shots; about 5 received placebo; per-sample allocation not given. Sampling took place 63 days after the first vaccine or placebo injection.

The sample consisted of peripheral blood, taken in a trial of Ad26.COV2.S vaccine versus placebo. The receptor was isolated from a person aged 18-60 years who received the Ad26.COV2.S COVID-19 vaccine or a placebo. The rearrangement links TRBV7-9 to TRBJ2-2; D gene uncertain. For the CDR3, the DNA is TGTGCCAGCAGCTTAGATTTGATCGGGGAGCTGTTTTTT. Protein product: CASSLDLIGELFF.